These 19 T cell receptor beta chains share one sample of origin, sequenced in a study of T cells after yellow fever vaccination. Each CDR3 protein is one row after TCRdb ran MiXCR on the 5' RACE reads. Among roughly 520,000 distinct CDR3 sequences listed, less than 25% were seen once. The sequencing here drew on PBMCs, taken more than 20 days after the first yellow fever vaccination. These receptors were taken from a man younger than 30 who received the YFV17D yellow fever vaccine.

This clonotype has only a few counts. The J gene is TRBJ2-6, the V gene TRBV5-1; D is undetermined. The CDR3 loop spans 16 amino acids. Between the trimmed V and J ends, which lost 0 bases and 0 bases, there was a span of 7 bases. Germline CDR1 reads SGHRS; CDR2 reads YFSETQ. The CDR3 reads CASSLAQFSGANVLTF. In DNA form, the CDR3 reads TGCGCCAGCAGCTTGGCTCAGTTCTCTGGGGCCAACGTCCTGACTTTC.

The J gene is TRBJ2-3, the V gene TRBV19, with unresolved D. The V end was cut by 3 bases, the J end by 6 bases, with 4 bases between. Germline CDR1 and CDR2: LNHDA and SQIVND (reference sequence). CDR3 length: 11 amino acids. CDR3 region: CASSMKDTQYF. DNA for the CDR3: TGTGCCAGTAGTATGAAGGATACGCAGTATTTT.

This clonotype was recorded a few times. This rearrangement joins TRBV5-5 to TRBJ2-2, with D hard to call. Germline-derived CDR1 and CDR2 are SGHKS and YYEKEE (reference sequence). Trimming stripped 0 bases from V and 6 bases from J, with 12 bases between. This CDR3 has 15 amino acids. The CDR3 DNA follows: TGTGCCAGCAGCTTGGGGGCCAATCCCGCCGGGGAGCTGTTTTTT. Translated: CASSLGANPAGELFF.

The chain has TRBV9 and TRBJ2-3; no clear D gene. CDR1 SGDLS and CDR2 YYNGEE come from the germline V gene. The CDR3 sequence is 15 residues long. Trimming cost V 0 bases and J 2 bases, with 10 bases left between them. The CDR3 nucleotides read TGTGCCAGCAGCGTAGACCGTGGGTTCACAGATACGCAGTATTTT. Protein: CASSVDRGFTDTQYF.

The sample holds many counts of this clonotype. The V gene is TRBV12-3 or TRBV12-4, the J gene TRBJ2-1; maybe TRBD1 (6 bases). Trimming removed 5 bases at V and 7 bases at J, with 12 bases between. The CDR3 is 13 residues long. The CDR3 is CASSRLQGNEQFF. The CDR3 DNA is TGTGCCAGCAGTCGGCTACAGGGAAATGAGCAGTTCTTC.

This clonotype was seen repeatedly, ten times or more. The chain is built from TRBV5-1 and TRBJ2-1, with TRBD2 identical over 8 bases. The germline V gene encodes CDR1 SGHRS and CDR2 YFSETQ. V trimming: 0 bases; J trimming: 8 bases; junction bases outside the gene matches: 7. The CDR3 length is 15 residues. The CDR3 spells CASSLDDRGGHEQFF. CDR3 nucleotides: TGCGCCAGCAGCTTGGATGACCGGGGGGGCCATGAGCAGTTCTTC.

This clonotype turned up a few times. J is TRBJ1-6 and V is TRBV15; D ambiguous. Trimming removed 0 bases at V and 9 bases at J, with 6 bases between. Germline V lookup: CDR1 LNHNV, CDR2 YYDKDF (reference sequence). The CDR3 contains 13 residues. The CDR3 region is CATSRDPGSPLHF. The CDR3 DNA is TGTGCCACCAGCAGAGACCCAGGTTCACCCCTCCACTTT.

In its sample, this clonotype was seen a few times. The rearrangement links TRBV20-1 to TRBJ2-3; 9 bases fit TRBD2. CDR3 length: 15 residues. Germline assignment: CDR1 DFQATT and CDR2 SNEGSKA (reference sequence). Trimming took 4 bases from V and 4 from J; bases not matched to a gene: 9. The CDR3 spells CSAKKRGAPSDTQYF. The CDR3 DNA sequence: TGCAGTGCTAAAAAGCGGGGGGCGCCTTCAGATACGCAGTATTTT.

The chain has TRBV27 and TRBJ2-3; 9 bases map to TRBD2. This CDR3 region has 16 residues. After removal of 5 bases from V and 2 bases from J, the junction contained 8 bases not matched to a gene. Germline V CDR1 and CDR2: MNHEY, SMNVEV (reference sequence). The CDR3 protein is CASSEDLAGLTDTQYF. CDR3 nucleotides: TGTGCCAGCAGTGAAGATCTAGCGGGGCTCACAGATACGCAGTATTTT.

This clonotype has a handful of counts. The J gene is TRBJ1-3, the V gene TRBV12-3 or TRBV12-4; possible D gene TRBD1, 5 bases. With 8 bases removed from V and 0 bases from J, the gap between germline ends came to 14 bases. This CDR3 spans 15 amino acids. In DNA form, the CDR3 reads TGTGCCAGCCGTCCCTGGGGGGACTCTGGAAACACCATATATTTT. It codes for CASRPWGDSGNTIYF.

This clonotype was counted between two and nine times. The genes are TRBV9 and TRBJ2-2; a weak D match, TRBD2 (6 bases). The CDR3 is made up of 15 amino acids. Trimming removed 3 bases from V and 11 bases from J, with 20 bases in between. In germline, CDR1 is SGDLS, CDR2 YYNGEE. CDR3 loop: CASSARGTVGGELFF. The CDR3 DNA sequence: TGTGCCAGCAGCGCCCGGGGGACGGTTGGTGGCGAGCTGTTTTTT.

The chain couples TRBV4-2 to TRBJ2-2, with 7 bases fitting TRBD2. The CDR3 is 15 residues long. The V and J ends lost 2 bases and 5 bases, in that order; junction bases with no gene match: 5. From germline, CDR1 is LGHNA and CDR2 YNFKEQ. The CDR3: CASSQRLATTGELFF. The CDR3, as DNA: TGTGCCAGCAGCCAACGACTAGCAACAACCGGGGAGCTGTTTTTT.

Here the CDR3 DNA reads TGTGCCAGCACCCGTGGGGGCAATGTGAACACTGAAGCTTTCTTT. Encoded protein: CASTRGGNVNTEAFF. The chain recombines TRBV6-1 with TRBJ1-1; D perhaps matches TRBD1 (6 bases). V was trimmed by 7 bases and J by 0 bases, leaving 15 bases between them. Germline V lookup: CDR1 MNHNS, CDR2 SASEGT. The length of the CDR3 is 15 residues.

This clonotype was detected ten times or more. V and J are TRBV5-6 and TRBJ2-5, with D perhaps TRBD2 (6 bases). V lost 4 bases, J lost 4 bases, and 11 bases lay in between. CDR3 size: 13 residues. The germline CDR1 and CDR2 sequences are SGHDT and YYEEEE. The CDR3 nucleotides read TGTGCCAGCAGCATGACTAGTATAGAGACCCAGTACTTC. Translating gives CASSMTSIETQYF.

V and J are TRBV5-1 and TRBJ1-4, with 7 bases fitting TRBD1. Trimming took 0 bases from V and 5 from J; bases not matched to a gene: 7. CDR1 and CDR2 (germline): SGHRS, YFSETQ. The CDR3 is made up of 16 amino acids. CDR3 amino acids: CASSLAGSQGNEKLFF. The CDR3 region has the DNA TGCGCCAGCAGCTTGGCCGGTTCACAGGGGAATGAAAAACTGTTTTTT. Using reference TRBV5-1 and TRBJ1-4 for the parts outside the CDR3, the full variable domain is KAGVTQTPRYLIKTRGQQVTLSCSPISGHRSVSWYQQTPGQGLQFLFEYFSETQRNKGNFPGRFSGRQFSNSRSEMNVSTLELGDSALYLCASSLAGSQGNEKLFFGSGTQLSVL.

This clonotype has a count of ten or more. The rearrangement uses TRBV5-1 and TRBJ2-7; TRBD1 might be the D (6 bases). V shed 2 bases and J shed 2 bases, with 11 bases lying between them. Germline CDR1 reads SGHRS; CDR2 reads YFSETQ. CDR3 size: 14 residues. The CDR3 sequence is CASSFSTGTYEQYF. The CDR3 DNA sequence: TGCGCCAGCAGCTTCTCGACAGGAACCTACGAGCAGTACTTC.

This clonotype was observed a few times. This chain uses TRBV6-1 with TRBJ1-5; a weak D match, TRBD1 (6 bases). V dropped 4 bases and J dropped 7 bases, with 14 bases sitting between them. CDR3 length equals 14 residues. Germline V gives CDR1 MNHNS, CDR2 SASEGT. The CDR3 region has the DNA TGTGCCAGCAGTGCCACAGGGCTGGGACAGCCCCAGCATTTT. It yields the protein CASSATGLGQPQHF.

This clonotype was recorded at least ten times. The chain recombines TRBV5-1 with TRBJ2-1; 11 bases agree with TRBD2. The V segment lost 4 bases and the J segment 8 bases; nucleotides outside the gene matches: 11. The CDR3 has 16 residues. CDR1 SGHRS and CDR2 YFSETQ come from the germline V gene. The DNA of the CDR3 is TGCGCCAGCAGCCCTCCGACGTATAGCGGGGGGGATGAGCAGTTCTTC. It encodes CASSPPTYSGGDEQFF.

V and J are TRBV9 and TRBJ1-1, with D tentatively TRBD1 (5 bases). The CDR3 consists of 15 residues. Between the trimmed V and J ends, which lost 3 bases and 4 bases, there was a span of 16 bases. Germline V gene sequence: CDR1 SGDLS, CDR2 YYNGEE. CDR3 nucleotide sequence: TGTGCCAGCAGCGACGTGGGCTCGGGGGGCACTGAAGCTTTCTTT. Amino acids: CASSDVGSGGTEAFF.